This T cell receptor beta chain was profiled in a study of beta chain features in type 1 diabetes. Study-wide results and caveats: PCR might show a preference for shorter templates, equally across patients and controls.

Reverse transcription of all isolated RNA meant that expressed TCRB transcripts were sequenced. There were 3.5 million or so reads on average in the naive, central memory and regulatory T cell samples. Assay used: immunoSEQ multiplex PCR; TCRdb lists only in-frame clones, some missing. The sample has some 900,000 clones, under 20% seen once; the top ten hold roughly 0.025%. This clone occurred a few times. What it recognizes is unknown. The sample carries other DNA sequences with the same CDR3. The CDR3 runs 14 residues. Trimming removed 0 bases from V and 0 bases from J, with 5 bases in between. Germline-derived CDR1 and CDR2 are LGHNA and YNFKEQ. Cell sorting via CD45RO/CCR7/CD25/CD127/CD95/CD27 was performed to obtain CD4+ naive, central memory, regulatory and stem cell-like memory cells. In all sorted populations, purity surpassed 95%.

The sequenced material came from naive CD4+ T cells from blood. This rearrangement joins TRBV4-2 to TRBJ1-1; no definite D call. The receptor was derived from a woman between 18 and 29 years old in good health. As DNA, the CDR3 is TGTGCCAGCAGCCAAGACAGAATGAACACTGAAGCTTTCTTT. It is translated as CASSQDRMNTEAFF.